This is a list of T cell receptor beta chains from one sample in a study of blood T cell repertoires in COVID-19. Repertoires were generated with immunoSEQ multiplex PCR, while TCRdb's copy carries only in-frame clones and drops some. The sample gives 250,000 to 300,000 clones, approximately 90% of which show up once; around 2.2% is in the top ten. Specimen: peripheral blood. The receptors here all came from a woman in her twenties or thirties with COVID-19, enrolled during active disease. Both conserved end residues are part of each CDR3. Fields, in order: CDR3 length, clone size, D gene, J gene, V gene, CDR3 protein, CDR3 DNA. A D gene is named only where the DNA matches it firmly. Some rows have no size entry. The others give once, few or many, or a class for an expanded clone.

14 NA TRBD1 TRBJ1-6 TRBV2 CASSEGQDNSPLHF TGTGCCAGCAGTGAGGGACAGGATAATTCACCCCTCCACTTT
11 NA NA TRBJ1-2 TRBV2 CASNIDYGYTF TGTGCCAGCAACATCGACTATGGCTACACCTTC
13 NA NA TRBJ1-1 TRBV10-2 CASRQTMNTEAFF TGCGCCAGCAGACAGACCATGAACACTGAAGCTTTCTTT
16 NA TRBD1 TRBJ1-4 TRBV9 CASSARTGATNEKLFF TGTGCCAGCAGCGCCCGGACAGGAGCAACTAATGAAAAACTGTTTTTT
14 NA NA TRBJ1-2 TRBV6-1 CASSDTGLGYGYTF TGTGCCAGCAGTGACACAGGGTTGGGCTATGGCTACACCTTC
15 NA NA TRBJ2-7 TRBV7-8 CASSLGAGDSYEQYF TGTGCCAGCAGCTTAGGAGCAGGGGACTCCTACGAGCAGTACTTC
15 NA NA TRBJ1-4 TRBV5-1 CASSLAAATNEKLFF TGCGCCAGCAGCTTGGCTGCAGCAACTAATGAAAAACTGTTTTTT
10 NA NA TRBJ1-3 TRBV6-5 CATKGNTIYF TGTGCAACAAAGGGAAACACCATATATTTT
13 NA NA TRBJ2-7 TRBV6-5 CASSYSIMREQYF TGTGCCAGCAGTTACTCGATCATGAGGGAGCAGTACTTC
13 NA NA TRBJ2-2 TRBV30 CAWGRGNTGELFF TGTGCCTGGGGGCGCGGGAACACCGGGGAGCTGTTTTTT
18 many TRBD2 TRBJ2-1 TRBV4-2 CASSQGLAGGPGYNEQFF TGTGCCAGCAGCCAAGGACTAGCGGGAGGGCCGGGGTACAATGAGCAGTTCTTC
14 NA TRBD1 TRBJ1-5 TRBV27 CASSPDRGNQPQHF TGTGCCAGCAGTCCGGACAGGGGGAATCAGCCCCAGCATTTT
16 few TRBD1 TRBJ2-7 TRBV7-9 CASSSLLGTGTYEQYF TGTGCCAGCAGCTCTCTGCTGGGGACAGGGACCTACGAGCAGTACTTC
13 once NA TRBJ2-5 TRBV13 CASSLARQETQYF TGTGCCAGCAGCTTAGCCAGACAAGAGACCCAGTACTTC
16 NA TRBD1 TRBJ1-1 TRBV19 CASSETGGPQNTEAFF TGTGCCAGTAGTGAAACAGGGGGACCACAGAACACTGAAGCTTTCTTT
16 NA NA TRBJ1-1 TRBV30 CAWTKGGGEMNTEAFF TGTGCCTGGACCAAGGGAGGGGGGGAAATGAACACTGAAGCTTTCTTT
14 once NA TRBJ2-2 TRBV24-1 CATSDRTGTGELFF TGTGCCACCAGTGACCGAACAGGGACCGGGGAGCTGTTTTTT
18 NA TRBD1 TRBJ2-2 TRBV7-2 CASSLKGQGGRNTGELFF TGTGCCAGCAGCTTAAAGGGACAGGGCGGCCGGAACACCGGGGAGCTGTTTTTT
14 NA NA TRBJ1-5 TRBV6-2/TRBV6-3 CASSLGASNQPQHF TGTGCCAGCAGTTTAGGGGCAAGCAATCAGCCCCAGCATTTT
18 NA TRBD1 TRBJ1-6 TRBV4-1 CASSQVLVGTGINSPLHF TGCGCCAGCAGCCAAGTCCTCGTTGGGACAGGAATTAATTCACCCCTCCACTTT
14 NA NA TRBJ1-6 TRBV27 CASSSGVRNSPLHF TGTGCCAGCAGTTCCGGGGTTCGGAATTCACCCCTCCACTTT
16 NA NA TRBJ1-4 TRBV5-4 CASSLMGGRTNEKLFF TGTGCCAGCAGCTTGATGGGGGGTAGAACTAATGAAAAACTGTTTTTT
15 NA TRBD1 TRBJ1-6 TRBV3-1/TRBV3-2 CASSQVEGAGSPLHF TGTGCCAGCAGCCAAGTCGAGGGGGCTGGTTCACCCCTCCACTTT
16 NA TRBD2 TRBJ2-1 TRBV7-9 CASTHGRGEPYNEQFF TGTGCCAGCACCCACGGACGGGGGGAACCCTACAATGAGCAGTTCTTC
15 NA TRBD2 TRBJ2-1 TRBV5-4 CASSLVLAGYNEQFF TGTGCCAGCAGCTTGGTGCTAGCGGGGTACAATGAGCAGTTCTTC
15 NA NA TRBJ2-4 TRBV10-3 CAISESGQGLDIQYF TGTGCCATCAGTGAGTCCGGTCAGGGACTTGACATTCAGTACTTC
12 NA TRBD1 TRBJ2-5 TRBV29-1 CSVEDLDRVNDF TGCAGCGTTGAAGACCTCGACAGGGTGAATGACTTC
14 NA NA TRBJ1-1 TRBV2 CASSGEGGNTEAFF TGTGCCAGCAGTGGAGAGGGAGGCAACACTGAAGCTTTCTTT
15 once TRBD2 TRBJ2-3 TRBV10-2 CASSLQRVGGDTQYF TGCGCCAGCAGTCTACAGCGGGTGGGGGGGGATACGCAGTATTTT
15 NA TRBD1 TRBJ1-1 TRBV27 CASRPLDRLNTEAFF TGTGCCAGCAGGCCCTTGGACAGGTTGAACACTGAAGCTTTCTTT